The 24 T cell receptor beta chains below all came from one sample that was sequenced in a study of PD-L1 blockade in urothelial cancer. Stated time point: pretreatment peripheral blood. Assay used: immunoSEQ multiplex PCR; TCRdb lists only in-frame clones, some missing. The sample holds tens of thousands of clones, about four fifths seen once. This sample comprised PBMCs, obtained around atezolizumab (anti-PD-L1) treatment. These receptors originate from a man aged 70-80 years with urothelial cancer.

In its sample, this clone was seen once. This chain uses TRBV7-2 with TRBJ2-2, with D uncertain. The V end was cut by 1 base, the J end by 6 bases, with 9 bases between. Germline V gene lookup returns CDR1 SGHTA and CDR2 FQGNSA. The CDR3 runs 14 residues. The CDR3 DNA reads TGTGCCAGCAGCTTAGTCCCGAGAGCCGGGGAGCTGTTTTTT. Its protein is CASSLVPRAGELFF.

CDR3: CASSRRQGFYEQYF. The CDR3 nucleotides are TGTGCCAGCAGCCGCCGACAGGGGTTTTACGAGCAGTACTTC. The chain couples TRBV11-3 to TRBJ2-7; 8 bases agree with TRBD1. CDR1 is SGHNT and CDR2 is YENEEA in the germline V gene. The CDR3 totals 14 residues. The trim removed 5 bases at V and 4 bases at J, leaving 7 bases unmatched.

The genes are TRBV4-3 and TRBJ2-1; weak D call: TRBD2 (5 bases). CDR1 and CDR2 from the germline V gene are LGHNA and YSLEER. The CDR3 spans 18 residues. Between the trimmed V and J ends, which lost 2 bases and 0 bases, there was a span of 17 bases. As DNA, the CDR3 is TGCGCCAGCAGCCAACCCGGAGGAAGCGAGAGCTCCTACAATGAGCAGTTCTTC. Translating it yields CASSQPGGSESSYNEQFF.

This CDR3 is CATSRDRRGVSNEQFF. CDR3 DNA: TGTGCCACCAGCAGAGATCGGAGAGGTGTATCCAATGAGCAGTTCTTC. J is TRBJ2-1 and V is TRBV15; D gene uncertain. The CDR3 covers 16 residues. Germline V CDR1 and CDR2: LNHNV, YYDKDF (reference sequence). The V and J ends lost 0 bases and 6 bases respectively, with 15 bases between them.

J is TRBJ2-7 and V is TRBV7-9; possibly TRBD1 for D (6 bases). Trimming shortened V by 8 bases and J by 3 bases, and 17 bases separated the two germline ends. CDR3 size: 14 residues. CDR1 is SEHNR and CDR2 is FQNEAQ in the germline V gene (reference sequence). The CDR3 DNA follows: TGTGCCAGCTCGCTAGGGGGTGTTAACTACGAGCAGTACTTC. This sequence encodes CASSLGGVNYEQYF.

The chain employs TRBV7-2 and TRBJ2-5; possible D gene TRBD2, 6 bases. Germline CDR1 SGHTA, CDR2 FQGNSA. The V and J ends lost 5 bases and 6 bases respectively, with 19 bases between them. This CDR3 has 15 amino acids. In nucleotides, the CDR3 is TGTGCCAGCAGCCCAGACATGAGTGGAGGGCAGACCCAGTACTTC. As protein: CASSPDMSGGQTQYF.

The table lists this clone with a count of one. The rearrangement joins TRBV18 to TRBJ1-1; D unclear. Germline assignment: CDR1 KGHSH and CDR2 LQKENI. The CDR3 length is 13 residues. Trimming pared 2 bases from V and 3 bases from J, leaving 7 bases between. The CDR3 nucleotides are TGTGCCAGCTCACCAACTTCGGACACTGAAGCTTTCTTT. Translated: CASSPTSDTEAFF.

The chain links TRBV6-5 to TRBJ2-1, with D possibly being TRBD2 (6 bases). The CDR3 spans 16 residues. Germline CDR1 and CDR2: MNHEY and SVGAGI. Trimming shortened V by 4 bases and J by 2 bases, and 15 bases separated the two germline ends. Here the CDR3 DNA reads TGTGCCAGCAGTTCCCTAGCGATTACGGCCTACAATGAGCAGTTCTTC. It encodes CASSSLAITAYNEQFF.

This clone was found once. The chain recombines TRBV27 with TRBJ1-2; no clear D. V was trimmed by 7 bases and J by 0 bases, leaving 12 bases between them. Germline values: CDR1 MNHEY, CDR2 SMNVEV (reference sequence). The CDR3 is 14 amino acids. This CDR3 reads CASKVSGTNYGYTF. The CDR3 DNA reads TGTGCCAGCAAAGTCTCAGGTACTAACTATGGCTACACCTTC.

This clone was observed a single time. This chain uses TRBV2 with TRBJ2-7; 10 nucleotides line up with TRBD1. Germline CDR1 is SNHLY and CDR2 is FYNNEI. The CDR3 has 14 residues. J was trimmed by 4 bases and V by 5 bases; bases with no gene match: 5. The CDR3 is CASSPGTGVYEQYF. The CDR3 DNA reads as TGTGCCAGCAGTCCCGGGACAGGGGTTTACGAGCAGTACTTC. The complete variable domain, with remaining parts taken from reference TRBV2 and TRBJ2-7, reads EPEVTQTPSHQVTQMGQEVILRCVPISNHLYFYWYRQILGQKVEFLVSFYNNEISEKSEIFDDQFSVERPDGSNFTLKIRSTKLEDSAMYFCASSPGTGVYEQYFGPGTRLTVT.

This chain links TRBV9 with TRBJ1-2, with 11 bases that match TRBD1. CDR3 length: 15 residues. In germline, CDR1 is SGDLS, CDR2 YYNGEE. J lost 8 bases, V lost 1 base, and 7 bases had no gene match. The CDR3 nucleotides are TGTGCCAGCAGCGTACAGGACAGGGGGCCGGGAGGCTACACCTTC. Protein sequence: CASSVQDRGPGGYTF.

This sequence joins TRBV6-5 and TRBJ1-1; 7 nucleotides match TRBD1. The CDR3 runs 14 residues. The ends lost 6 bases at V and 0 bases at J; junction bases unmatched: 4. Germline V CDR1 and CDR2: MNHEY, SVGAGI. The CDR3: CASSRGQLNTEAFF. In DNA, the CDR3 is TGTGCCAGCAGCCGGGGACAGTTGAACACTGAAGCTTTCTTT.

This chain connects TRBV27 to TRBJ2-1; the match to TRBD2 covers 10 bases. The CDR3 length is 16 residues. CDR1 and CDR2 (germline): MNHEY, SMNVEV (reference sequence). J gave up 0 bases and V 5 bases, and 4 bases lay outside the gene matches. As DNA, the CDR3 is TGTGCCAGCAGTGATAGCGGGAGGAGCTCCTACAATGAGCAGTTCTTC. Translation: CASSDSGRSSYNEQFF.

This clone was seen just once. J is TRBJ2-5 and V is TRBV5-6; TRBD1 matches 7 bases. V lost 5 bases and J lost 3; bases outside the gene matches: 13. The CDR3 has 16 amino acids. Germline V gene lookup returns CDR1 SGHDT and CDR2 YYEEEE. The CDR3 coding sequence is TGTGCCAGCAGTTTTTCACCCGCGACAGGGAAAGAGACCCAGTACTTC. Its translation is CASSFSPATGKETQYF. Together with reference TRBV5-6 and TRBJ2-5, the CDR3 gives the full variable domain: DAGVTQSPTHLIKTRGQQVTLRCSPKSGHDTVSWYQQALGQGPQFIFQYYEEEERQRGNFPDRFSGHQFPNYSSELNVNALLLGDSALYLCASSFSPATGKETQYFGPGTRLLVL.

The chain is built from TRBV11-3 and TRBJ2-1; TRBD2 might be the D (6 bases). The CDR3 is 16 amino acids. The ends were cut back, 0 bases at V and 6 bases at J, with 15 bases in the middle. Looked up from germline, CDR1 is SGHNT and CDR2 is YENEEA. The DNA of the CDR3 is TGTGCCAGCAGCTTAGATTGGTCGGGAGCAGGCAATGAGCAGTTCTTC. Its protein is CASSLDWSGAGNEQFF. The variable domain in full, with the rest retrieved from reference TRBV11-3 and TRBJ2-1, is EAGVVQSPRYKIIEKKQPVAFWCNPISGHNTLYWYLQNLGQGPELLIRYENEEAVDDSQLPKDRFSAERLKGVDSTLKIQPAELGDSAVYLCASSLDWSGAGNEQFFGPGTRLTVL.

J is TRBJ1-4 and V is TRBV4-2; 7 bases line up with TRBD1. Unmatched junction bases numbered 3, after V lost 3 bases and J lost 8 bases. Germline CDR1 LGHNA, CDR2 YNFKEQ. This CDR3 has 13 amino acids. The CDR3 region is CASSHGDSEKLFF. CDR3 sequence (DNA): TGTGCCAGCAGCCACGGGGACAGCGAAAAACTGTTTTTT.

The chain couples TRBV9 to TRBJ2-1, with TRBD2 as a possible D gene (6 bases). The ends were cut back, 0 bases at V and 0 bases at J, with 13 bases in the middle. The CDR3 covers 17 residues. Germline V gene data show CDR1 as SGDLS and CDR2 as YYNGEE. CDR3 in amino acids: CASSVGGGEASYNEQFF. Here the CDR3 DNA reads TGTGCCAGCAGCGTAGGGGGCGGGGAGGCCTCCTACAATGAGCAGTTCTTC.

For the CDR3, the DNA is TGTGCCAGCAGCCGCCAGGGGGACACCGGGGAGCTGTTTTTT. Translation: CASSRQGDTGELFF. The chain recombines TRBV11-2 with TRBJ2-2; 7 nucleotides agree with TRBD1. The length of the CDR3 is 14 residues. V was pared by 5 bases and J by 3 bases, with 3 bases of the junction left unmatched. Germline-derived CDR1 and CDR2 are SGHAT and FQNNGV.

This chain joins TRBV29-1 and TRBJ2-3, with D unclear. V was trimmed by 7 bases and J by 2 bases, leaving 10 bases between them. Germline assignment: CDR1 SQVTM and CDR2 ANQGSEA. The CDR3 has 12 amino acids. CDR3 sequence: CSGVEHTDTQYF. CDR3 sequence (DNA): TGCAGCGGTGTAGAACACACAGATACGCAGTATTTT.

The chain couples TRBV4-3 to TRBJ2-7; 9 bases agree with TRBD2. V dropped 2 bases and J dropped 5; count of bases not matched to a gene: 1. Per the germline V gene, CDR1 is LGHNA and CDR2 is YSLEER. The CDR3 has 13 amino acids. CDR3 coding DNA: TGCGCCAGCAGCCAACGACTAGCGGACGAGCAGTACTTC. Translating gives CASSQRLADEQYF.

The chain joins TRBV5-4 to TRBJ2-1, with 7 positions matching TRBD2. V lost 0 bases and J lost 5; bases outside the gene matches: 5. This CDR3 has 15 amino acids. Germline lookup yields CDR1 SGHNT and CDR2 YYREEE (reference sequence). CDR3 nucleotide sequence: TGTGCCAGCAGCTTGGGCGGGAGCTTCCACAATGAGCAGTTCTTC. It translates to CASSLGGSFHNEQFF.

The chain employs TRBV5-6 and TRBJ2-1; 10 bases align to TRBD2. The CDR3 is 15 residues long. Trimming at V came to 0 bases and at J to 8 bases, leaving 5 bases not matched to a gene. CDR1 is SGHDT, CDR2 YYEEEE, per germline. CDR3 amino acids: CASSLELAGIDEQFF. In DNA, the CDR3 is TGTGCCAGCAGCTTGGAACTAGCGGGGATAGATGAGCAGTTCTTC. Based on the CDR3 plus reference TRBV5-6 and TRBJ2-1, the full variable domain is DAGVTQSPTHLIKTRGQQVTLRCSPKSGHDTVSWYQQALGQGPQFIFQYYEEEERQRGNFPDRFSGHQFPNYSSELNVNALLLGDSALYLCASSLELAGIDEQFFGPGTRLTVL.

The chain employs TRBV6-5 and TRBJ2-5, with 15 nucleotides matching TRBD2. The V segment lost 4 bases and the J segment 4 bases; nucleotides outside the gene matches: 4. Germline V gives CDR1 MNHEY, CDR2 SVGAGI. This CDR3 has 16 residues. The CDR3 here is CASSSGLAGGGETQYF. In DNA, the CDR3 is TGTGCCAGCAGTTCGGGACTAGCGGGGGGCGGAGAGACCCAGTACTTC.

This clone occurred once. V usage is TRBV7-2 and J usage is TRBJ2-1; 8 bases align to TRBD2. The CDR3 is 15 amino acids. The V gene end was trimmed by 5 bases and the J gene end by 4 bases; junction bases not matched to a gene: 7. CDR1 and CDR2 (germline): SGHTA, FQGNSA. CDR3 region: CASSLLAENYNEQFF. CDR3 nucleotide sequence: TGTGCCAGCAGCCTACTAGCGGAGAATTACAATGAGCAGTTCTTC.